These 7 T cell receptor beta chains originate from one sample sequenced in a study of CD8+ T cells in alopecia areata (dated by TCRdb to the late 2010s). Library prep was done by the immunoSEQ multiplex PCR assay. For TCR sequencing, RNA was extracted from every sample and reverse transcribed into cDNA to serve as template. The source is immuneACCESS, and TCRdb retained only in-frame sequences with V and J called. Part of the clones is not carried over; for the studies checked, unresolved V genes explain less than half of this, and the remainder is unexplained. The sample includes tens of thousands of clones, with about two thirds observed a single time. The ten biggest clones cover under 25% of the sample. This sample's time point label indicates: four to five weeks on oral tofacitinib. In light of the paper, this sample's treatment or condition label describes: oral pan-JAK inhibitor, 5-10 mg twice daily.

Specimen: CD8+ T cells sorted from blood, collected at week 4, from a patient treated with tofacitinib. The receptors were gathered from a human donor with alopecia areata.

This chain joins TRBV6-1 and TRBJ2-1; D might be TRBD1 or TRBD2, each matching 5 bases. Germline assignment: CDR1 MNHNS and CDR2 SASEGT. The ends were cut back, 3 bases at V and 7 bases at J, with 7 bases in the middle. This CDR3 comprises 12 residues. The CDR3 DNA sequence: TGTGCCAGCAGTGATTGGGGGAATGAGCAGTTCTTC. Protein sequence: CASSDWGNEQFF.

The rearrangement uses TRBV30 and TRBJ1-1; possible D gene TRBD1, 5 bases. V was trimmed by 3 bases and J by 3 bases, leaving 11 bases between them. The CDR3 totals 13 residues. CDR1 and CDR2 (germline): GTSNPN, SVGIG (reference sequence). The CDR3 sequence: CAWRGTGYTEAFF. CDR3 sequence (DNA): TGTGCCTGGAGGGGGACGGGGTACACTGAAGCTTTCTTT.

This clone was detected ten times or more. The V gene is TRBV10-3, the J gene TRBJ2-7; the D is unclear. CDR3 size: 12 residues. The germline CDR1 and CDR2 sequences are ENHRY and SYGVKD. The V gene lost 11 bases and the J gene lost 2 bases, with 13 bases spanning the gap. CDR3 sequence reads: CAAADGPYEQYF. In DNA, the CDR3 is TGTGCCGCCGCGGACGGACCCTACGAGCAGTACTTC.

V usage is TRBV28 and J usage is TRBJ1-1; TRBD1 is a possible D gene (5 bases). CDR3 length: 13 amino acids. The germline V gene encodes CDR1 MDHEN and CDR2 SYDVKM. V lost 8 bases, J lost 1 base, and 11 bases lay in between. CDR3 protein: CASAGTGNTEAFF. The CDR3 region has the DNA TGTGCCAGCGCCGGGACGGGGAACACTGAAGCTTTCTTT.

The chain has TRBV5-1 and TRBJ1-2; tentative D call: TRBD1 (6 bases). The germline V and J ends were trimmed by 4 bases and 5 bases, with 12 bases remaining between them. This CDR3 comprises 13 residues. CDR1 is SGHRS, CDR2 YFSETQ, per germline. CDR3 residues: CASSESQGYGYTF. For the CDR3, the DNA is TGCGCCAGCAGCGAATCACAGGGTTATGGCTACACCTTC. Variable domain in full (rest from reference TRBV5-1 and TRBJ1-2): KAGVTQTPRYLIKTRGQQVTLSCSPISGHRSVSWYQQTPGQGLQFLFEYFSETQRNKGNFPGRFSGRQFSNSRSEMNVSTLELGDSALYLCASSESQGYGYTFGSGTRLTVV.

The rearrangement joins TRBV9 to TRBJ2-2; D is possibly TRBD1 (5 bases). The ends were cut back, 0 bases at V and 7 bases at J, with 7 bases in the middle. The CDR3 is made up of 13 amino acids. CDR1 SGDLS and CDR2 YYNGEE come from the germline V gene. The DNA for the CDR3 is TGTGCCAGCAGCGTAGGGGGCATCGGGGAGCTGTTTTTT. Translating it yields CASSVGGIGELFF.

The chain combines TRBV30 with TRBJ2-5; the D is unclear. The CDR3 spans 12 residues. Germline V gene lookup returns CDR1 GTSNPN and CDR2 SVGIG (reference sequence). V lost 1 base and J 7 bases, leaving 10 bases between the germline ends. CDR3 sequence: CAWSELDGTQYF. Here the CDR3 DNA reads TGTGCCTGGAGTGAGTTGGATGGGACCCAGTACTTC. Looking up the rest from reference TRBV30 and TRBJ2-5 gives the full variable domain: SQTIHQWPATLVQPVGSPLSLECTVEGTSNPNLYWYRQAAGRGLQLLFYSVGIGQISSEVPQNLSASRPQDRQFILSSKKLLLSDSGFYLCAWSELDGTQYFGPGTRLLVL.